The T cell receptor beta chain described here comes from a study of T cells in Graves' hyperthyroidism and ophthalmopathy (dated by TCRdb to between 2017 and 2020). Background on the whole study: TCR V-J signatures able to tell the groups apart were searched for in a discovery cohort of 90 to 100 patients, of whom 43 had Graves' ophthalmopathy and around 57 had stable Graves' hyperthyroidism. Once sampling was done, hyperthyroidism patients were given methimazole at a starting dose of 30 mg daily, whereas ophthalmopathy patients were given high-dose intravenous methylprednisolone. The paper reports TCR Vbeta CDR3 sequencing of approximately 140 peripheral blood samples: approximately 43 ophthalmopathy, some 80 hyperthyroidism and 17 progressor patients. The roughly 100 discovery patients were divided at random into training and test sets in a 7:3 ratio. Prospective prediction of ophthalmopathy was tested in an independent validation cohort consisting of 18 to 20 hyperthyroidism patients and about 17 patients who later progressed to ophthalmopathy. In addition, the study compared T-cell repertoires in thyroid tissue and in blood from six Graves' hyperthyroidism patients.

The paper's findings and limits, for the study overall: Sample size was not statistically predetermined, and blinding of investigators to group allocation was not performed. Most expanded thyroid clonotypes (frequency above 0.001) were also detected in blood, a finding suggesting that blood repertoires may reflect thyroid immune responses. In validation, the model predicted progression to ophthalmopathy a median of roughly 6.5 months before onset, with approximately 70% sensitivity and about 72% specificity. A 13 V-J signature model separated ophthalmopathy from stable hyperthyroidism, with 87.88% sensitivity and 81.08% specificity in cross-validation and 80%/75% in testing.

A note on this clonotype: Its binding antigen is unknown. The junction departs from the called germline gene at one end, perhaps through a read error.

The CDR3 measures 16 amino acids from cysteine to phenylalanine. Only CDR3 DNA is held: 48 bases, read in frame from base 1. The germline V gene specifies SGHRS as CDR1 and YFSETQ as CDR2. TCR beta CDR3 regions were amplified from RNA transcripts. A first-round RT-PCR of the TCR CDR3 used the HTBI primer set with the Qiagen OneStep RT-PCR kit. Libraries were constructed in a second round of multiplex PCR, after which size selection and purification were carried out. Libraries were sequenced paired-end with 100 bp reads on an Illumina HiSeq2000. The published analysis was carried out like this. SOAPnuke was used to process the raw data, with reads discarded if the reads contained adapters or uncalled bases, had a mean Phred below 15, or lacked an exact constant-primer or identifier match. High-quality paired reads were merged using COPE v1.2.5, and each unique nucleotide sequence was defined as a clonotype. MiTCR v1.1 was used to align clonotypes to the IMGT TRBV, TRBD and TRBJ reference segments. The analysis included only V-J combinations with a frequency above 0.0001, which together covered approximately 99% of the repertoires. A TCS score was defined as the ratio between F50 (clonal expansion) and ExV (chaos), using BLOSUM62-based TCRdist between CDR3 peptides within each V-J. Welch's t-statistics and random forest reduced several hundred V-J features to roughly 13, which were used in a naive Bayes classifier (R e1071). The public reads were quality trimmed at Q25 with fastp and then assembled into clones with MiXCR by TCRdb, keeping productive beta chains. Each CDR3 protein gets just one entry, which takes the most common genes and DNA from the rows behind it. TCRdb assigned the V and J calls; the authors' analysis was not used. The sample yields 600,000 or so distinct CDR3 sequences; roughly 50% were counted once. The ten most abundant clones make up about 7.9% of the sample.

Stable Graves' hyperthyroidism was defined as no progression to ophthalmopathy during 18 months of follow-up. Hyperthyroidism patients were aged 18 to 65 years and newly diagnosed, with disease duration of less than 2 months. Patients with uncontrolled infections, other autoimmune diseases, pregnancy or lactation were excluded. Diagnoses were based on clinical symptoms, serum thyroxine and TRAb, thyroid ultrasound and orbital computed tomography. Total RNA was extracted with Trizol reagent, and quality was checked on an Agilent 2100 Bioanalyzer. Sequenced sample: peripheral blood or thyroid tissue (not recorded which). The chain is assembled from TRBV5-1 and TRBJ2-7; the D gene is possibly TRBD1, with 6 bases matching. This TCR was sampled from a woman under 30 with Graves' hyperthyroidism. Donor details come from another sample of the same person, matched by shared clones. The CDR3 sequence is CASSPGSRTDLFRQHF. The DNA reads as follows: TGCGCCAGCAGCCCGGGAAGCAGGACAGATCTGTTTCGGCAGCACTTC.